This is a list of T cell receptor beta chains from one sample in a study of T cell responses to AZD1222 COVID-19 vaccine. Some clones are missing from TCRdb's copy, which holds only in-frame ones; the method was immunoSEQ multiplex PCR. The sample comprises 99,000 or so clones, over 70% of which are singletons, and around 9% rests with the top ten. Sample: peripheral blood, taken on day 0 of AZD1222 vaccination. The receptors derive from an adult in good health. Each CDR3 is given with its conserved first and last residue. The order of the fields is D gene, clone size, V gene, J gene, CDR3 protein, CDR3 DNA. A D gene is named only where the DNA matches it firmly. A row's size may be missing; if present it is once, few, many or a size class.

-	-	TRBV19	TRBJ1-5	CASTSVGAGNQPQHF	TGTGCCAGTACCTCGGTGGGGGCGGGCAATCAGCCCCAGCATTTT
-	-	TRBV28	TRBJ1-3	CASTRWDTIYF	TGTGCCAGCACTCGCTGGGACACCATATATTTT
-	-	TRBV11-2	TRBJ1-5	CASSLGGVRDQPQHF	TGTGCCAGCAGCTTAGGGGGTGTACGGGATCAGCCCCAGCATTTT
-	-	TRBV28	TRBJ1-2	CAFGGGRGYTF	TGTGCCTTCGGGGGGGGACGCGGCTACACCTTC
-	-	TRBV28	TRBJ1-5	CASRGEREEFFGNQPQHF	TGTGCCAGCAGGGGCGAAAGGGAGGAATTCTTTGGCAATCAGCCCCAGCATTTT
TRBD1	-	TRBV28	TRBJ1-1	CASTPTGHYTEAFF	TGTGCCAGCACCCCGACAGGGCACTACACTGAAGCTTTCTTT
TRBD1	-	TRBV27	TRBJ1-4	CASSPRDRVTEKLFF	TGTGCCAGCAGCCCGAGGGACAGGGTCACCGAAAAACTGTTTTTT
TRBD1	-	TRBV30	TRBJ1-5	CAWSTGASTYQPQHF	TGTGCCTGGAGCACAGGGGCCTCGACCTATCAGCCCCAGCATTTT
-	-	TRBV7-2	TRBJ2-2	CASSLEPAGEDYTGELFF	TGTGCCAGCAGCTTAGAGCCCGCAGGGGAGGACTACACCGGGGAGCTGTTTTTT
-	-	TRBV18	TRBJ1-1	CASSPPSRGRMNTEAFF	TGTGCCAGCTCACCACCGAGCCGGGGGCGAATGAACACTGAAGCTTTCTTT
-	-	TRBV4-2	TRBJ1-2	CASSQEGQNYGYTF	TGTGCCAGCAGCCAAGAGGGGCAAAACTATGGCTACACCTTC
TRBD1	few	TRBV4-1	TRBJ2-7	CASSLGQEYEQYF	TGCGCCAGCAGCCTGGGACAGGAATACGAGCAGTACTTC
-	-	TRBV28	TRBJ2-7	CASSLAPLDSSYEQYF	TGTGCCAGCAGTTTAGCTCCCCTGGACAGTTCCTACGAGCAGTACTTC
-	-	TRBV14	TRBJ1-1	CASSQLPENTEAFF	TGTGCCAGCAGCCAACTCCCCGAGAACACTGAAGCTTTCTTT
TRBD2	-	TRBV7-9	TRBJ2-7	CASSLVGGSRGYEQYF	TGTGCCAGCAGCTTAGTGGGCGGGAGTAGAGGGTACGAGCAGTACTTC
TRBD2	-	TRBV9	TRBJ2-2	CASSVGREVLAGELFF	TGTGCCAGCAGCGTAGGGCGGGAGGTCCTCGCCGGGGAGCTGTTTTTT
TRBD2	-	TRBV6-5	TRBJ2-5	CASTRAGVGETQYF	TGTGCCAGCACCCGAGCGGGAGTGGGAGAGACCCAGTACTTC
-	once	TRBV24-1	TRBJ2-7	CATSDSRSGPYEQYF	TGTGCCACCAGTGATTCCCGCAGCGGACCCTACGAGCAGTACTTC
-	-	TRBV18	TRBJ2-5	CASSPKGMETQYF	TGTGCCAGCTCACCAAAGGGGATGGAGACCCAGTACTTC
TRBD1	once	TRBV6-6	TRBJ1-5	CASNLKGQGNQPQHF	TGTGCCAGCAACTTAAAGGGACAGGGAAACCAGCCCCAGCATTTT
-	-	TRBV15	TRBJ1-5	CATSRGGAGISNQPQHF	TGTGCCACCAGCAGAGGCGGGGCAGGGATTAGCAATCAGCCCCAGCATTTT
TRBD1	-	TRBV6-5	TRBJ1-5	CASSRQGLVNQPQHF	TGTGCCAGCAGTCGACAGGGGTTGGTCAATCAGCCCCAGCATTTT
TRBD1	-	TRBV5-1	TRBJ1-4	CASSTGQVLGINEKLFF	TGCGCCAGCAGCACCGGACAGGTTCTGGGGATAAATGAAAAACTGTTTTTT
-	-	TRBV6-1	TRBJ1-1	CASSEFLWAGTEAFF	TGTGCCAGCAGTGAATTCTTATGGGCCGGCACTGAAGCTTTCTTT
-	-	TRBV5-6	TRBJ1-2	CASSLGPLGYTF	TGTGCCAGCAGCTTGGGGCCACTGGGCTACACCTTC
-	-	TRBV5-5	TRBJ1-1	CASSLAGRDTEAFF	TGTGCCAGCAGCTTGGCCGGCAGGGATACTGAAGCTTTCTTT
-	-	TRBV6-5	TRBJ2-5	CASSYSAFETQYF	TGTGCCAGCAGTTACTCAGCCTTCGAGACCCAGTACTTC
-	-	TRBV7-9	TRBJ2-7	CASSQLGVYEQYF	TGTGCCAGCAGCCAATTAGGGGTCTACGAGCAGTACTTC
-	-	TRBV25-1	TRBJ2-1	CASSEYGGPYEQFF	TGTGCCAGCAGTGAATACGGGGGGCCCTATGAGCAGTTCTTC
TRBD1	-	TRBV7-2	TRBJ1-2	CASSLGQGNGYTF	TGTGCCAGCAGCCTGGGACAGGGCAATGGCTACACCTTC
-	once	TRBV7-2	TRBJ1-5	CASSLSVGSNQPQHF	TGTGCCAGCAGCTTATCTGTCGGGAGCAATCAGCCCCAGCATTTT
TRBD1	-	TRBV19	TRBJ2-7	CASSIDRDRQGPSSYEQYF	TGTGCCAGTAGTATAGATAGGGATAGACAGGGACCTTCCTCCTACGAGCAGTACTTC
-	-	TRBV18	TRBJ2-7	CASSPLGGLLVAYEQYF	TGTGCCAGCTCGCCCCTTGGGGGGCTTCTAGTTGCCTACGAGCAGTACTTC
TRBD1	-	TRBV28	TRBJ1-2	CASSLTPLDRAASNYGYTF	TGTGCCAGCAGTTTAACCCCACTGGACAGGGCCGCATCTAACTATGGCTACACCTTC
-	few	TRBV5-6	TRBJ1-6	CASSLGFSSYNSPLHF	TGTGCCAGCAGCTTGGGTTTCAGCTCCTATAATTCACCCCTCCACTTT
TRBD2	-	TRBV6-4	TRBJ2-1	CASSSTSGSGDEQFF	TGTGCCAGCAGTTCGACTAGCGGGAGCGGCGATGAGCAGTTCTTC
-	-	TRBV5-1	TRBJ2-5	CASSFWAEETQYF	TGCGCCAGCAGCTTTTGGGCCGAAGAGACCCAGTACTTC